This TCR beta chain was found in a study of blood T cell repertoires in COVID-19. Germline CDR1 SGHAT, CDR2 FQDESV (reference sequence). The CDR3 extends over 13 amino acids. V was pared by 4 bases and J by 6 bases, with 4 bases of the junction left unmatched. Here immunoSEQ multiplex PCR was the method, and the copy in TCRdb shows in-frame clones only, minus some. The sample contains approximately 300,000 clones, roughly nine tenths of which appear only once. The source of this sequence is a woman under 40 who had recovered from COVID-19. Sequencing was performed on PBMCs or T cells enriched from blood (not recorded which). The J gene is TRBJ1-1, the V gene TRBV11-1; 8 positions match TRBD1. The CDR3 nucleotides read TGTGCCAGCAGCTACGGGACAGGCCCTGAAGCTTTCTTT. The encoded protein is CASSYGTGPEAFF.